These 10 T cell receptor beta chains were all obtained from the same sample, sequenced in a study of T cell responses to AZD1222 COVID-19 vaccine. Sequenced by immunoSEQ multiplex PCR; TCRdb stores in-frame clones only, minus some. Among some 90,000 clones listed, 88% were seen once. The input for sequencing was peripheral blood, taken on day 0 of AZD1222 vaccination. The source of these receptors is an adult in good health.

The rearrangement uses TRBV30 and TRBJ1-2; TRBD1 matches 7 bases. This CDR3 region has 11 residues. Germline CDR1 is GTSNPN and CDR2 is SVGIG (reference sequence). V trimming: 2 bases; J trimming: 13 bases; junction bases outside the gene matches: 7. CDR3 sequence: CAWSHTGTVTF. The CDR3 DNA follows: TGTGCCTGGAGTCACACCGGGACAGTCACCTTC.

The rearrangement joins TRBV5-1 to TRBJ2-1; 8 nucleotides agree with TRBD1. The CDR3 sequence is 16 residues long. Germline V CDR1 and CDR2: SGHRS, YFSETQ. The ends lost 1 base at V and 2 bases at J; junction bases unmatched: 5. In nucleotides, the CDR3 is TGCGCCAGCAGCTTGTTGACAGGGGTGGCCTACAATGAGCAGTTCTTC. Translated, it gives CASSLLTGVAYNEQFF.

This clone was detected once. The chain links TRBV19 to TRBJ2-5, with TRBD2 identical over 9 bases. The junction had 4 bases not matched to a gene; V was cut back by 3 bases and J by 5 bases. Germline loops: CDR1 LNHDA, CDR2 SQIVND (reference sequence). The CDR3 sequence is 14 residues long. CDR3 amino acids: CASSIRAGGETQYF. The CDR3 DNA sequence: TGTGCCAGTAGTATTCGTGCGGGGGGGGAGACCCAGTACTTC.

CDR3 bases: TGTGCCAGCAGGAAGGGGTACACAGATACGCAGTATTTT. As protein: CASRKGYTDTQYF. The J gene is TRBJ2-3, the V gene TRBV11-2, with D possibly TRBD1 on 5 matching bases. CDR3 length equals 13 residues. In germline, CDR1 is SGHAT, CDR2 FQNNGV. Trimming cost V 6 bases and J 2 bases, with 9 bases left between them.

CDR3 nucleotide sequence: TGTGCCAGCAGCTTAAAGGGGGACAGGACCCAGTACTTC. Its protein is CASSLKGDRTQYF. This chain joins TRBV7-3 and TRBJ2-4; 7 nucleotides align to TRBD1. TRBJ2-5 explains the end of the DNA better; the J call may be wrong. The germline CDR1 and CDR2 sequences are SGHTA and FQGTGA. CDR3 length: 13 residues.

This chain connects TRBV9 to TRBJ1-5; the D gene is possibly TRBD1 (5 bases). This CDR3 is built from 14 residues. The germline gives CDR1 SGDLS, CDR2 YYNGEE. V lost 0 bases, J lost 4 bases, and 8 bases lay in between. The CDR3 sequence is CASSVGRGNQPQHF. As DNA, the CDR3 is TGTGCCAGCAGCGTAGGTCGGGGGAATCAGCCCCAGCATTTT.

This rearrangement joins TRBV9 to TRBJ2-2; 8 nucleotides match TRBD2. The CDR3 is made up of 15 amino acids. V trimming: 0 bases; J trimming: 7 bases; junction bases outside the gene matches: 5. Germline V lookup: CDR1 SGDLS, CDR2 YYNGEE. The chain's CDR3 is CASSVGLAGGGELFF. The CDR3 nucleotides read TGTGCCAGCAGCGTAGGGCTAGCGGGTGGCGGGGAGCTGTTTTTT.

The chain uses TRBV6-5 and TRBJ1-2, with D tentatively TRBD1 (5 bases). Per germline, CDR1 MNHEY and CDR2 SVGAGI. This CDR3 is 10 amino acids long. V was clipped by 10 bases and J by 10 bases, with 13 bases between them. DNA for the CDR3: TGTGCCACTCGGGACTTATACTACACCTTC. This gives the protein CATRDLYYTF.

V usage is TRBV19 and J usage is TRBJ1-4; 9 positions agree with TRBD1. V dropped 8 bases and J dropped 7; count of bases not matched to a gene: 11. The CDR3 is 15 residues long. Germline lookup yields CDR1 LNHDA and CDR2 SQIVND (reference sequence). CDR3 protein: CASVMTGGLGEKLFF. Here the CDR3 DNA reads TGTGCCAGTGTCATGACAGGGGGACTGGGTGAAAAACTGTTTTTT.

This clone was counted many times. The chain uses TRBV30 and TRBJ1-1; the D is unclear. The CDR3 totals 13 residues. The V end lost 2 bases, the J end lost 11 bases, and 18 bases lay between the germline ends. From germline, CDR1 is GTSNPN and CDR2 SVGIG (reference sequence). The CDR3 protein is CAWSTPLTRNAFF. DNA for the CDR3: TGTGCCTGGAGTACCCCATTGACACGAAATGCTTTCTTT.